These T cell receptor beta chains were read from a single sample in a study of post-analysis software for immune sequencing data. TCRdb re-analysed the PCR reads in MiXCR, keeping a single row per CDR3 protein. The data show some 500,000 distinct CDR3 sequences, around 40% seen once. The specimen was blood. The receptors were gathered from a girl between 5 and 17 years old with multiple sclerosis. The CDR3 runs from the conserved cysteine through the conserved F or W. The order of the fields is J gene, CDR3 length, V gene, clone size, D gene, CDR3 DNA, CDR3 protein. D genes are given only for firm matches. The size entry is marked missing in some rows and otherwise reads once, few, many or a size class.

>TRBJ1-4|13|TRBV7-9|.|.
TGTGCCAGCAGCGTGGGACTAAATGAAAAACTGTTTTTT
CASSVGLNEKLFF
>TRBJ2-7|15|TRBV20-1|few|.
TGCAGTGCTAGAGATTCTAGGGGCGCCTCCTACGAGCAGTACTTC
CSARDSRGASYEQYF
>TRBJ2-4|16|TRBV5-6|.|TRBD1
TGTGCCAGCAGCTTGGTGGGACAGGGGGAGAATGCGGGTCAGTACTTC
CASSLVGQGENAGQYF
>TRBJ2-1|18|TRBV5-6|.|TRBD2
TGTGCCAGCAGCTTCTTTTGGACTAGCGGGAGGGCCGAGAATGAGCAGTTCTTC
CASSFFWTSGRAENEQFF
>TRBJ1-1|15|TRBV12-3/TRBV12-4|.|.
TGTGCCAGCAGTTTAATTCAGGGGTCGAACACTGAAGCTTTCTTT
CASSLIQGSNTEAFF
>TRBJ2-1|16|TRBV6-2/TRBV6-3|.|TRBD2
TGTGCCAGCAGGGGACTAGCGGGAGGCCTTCACAATGAGCAGTTCTTC
CASRGLAGGLHNEQFF
>TRBJ2-7|12|TRBV6-2/TRBV6-3|.|.
TGTGCCAGCAGTCCCAGAGTCTACGAGCAGTACTTC
CASSPRVYEQYF
>TRBJ1-1|14|TRBV9|.|.
TGTGCCAGCAGCGTAGGGGGGGCATGGACTGAAGCTTTCTTT
CASSVGGAWTEAFF
>TRBJ2-3|17|TRBV27|.|.
TGTGCCAGCAGTTCTTGGACAGCAGCCGTGAGCACAGATACGCAGTATTTT
CASSSWTAAVSTDTQYF
>TRBJ2-1|24|TRBV21-1|once|.
TGTGCCAGCAGCAATACAAGGCACAGGGGAGCAGGACTAGCGGGCAGATCCGCCTACAATGAGCAGTTCTTC
CASSNTRHRGAGLAGRSAYNEQFF
>TRBJ2-1|18|TRBV5-1|.|.
TGCGCCAGCAGCCTTTCACAGGGTAAATATAGGCTTGGGGATGAGCAGTTCTTC
CASSLSQGKYRLGDEQFF
>TRBJ2-7|14|TRBV5-1|.|.
TGCGCCAGCAGCTTGGAGACAAGGTACTCCGAGCAGTACTTC
CASSLETRYSEQYF
>TRBJ2-3|16|TRBV25-1|once|TRBD1
TGTGCCAGCAGTGGTCATAGGGCAGGGGGACCAGATACGCAGTATTTT
CASSGHRAGGPDTQYF
>TRBJ2-1|14|TRBV6-5|.|TRBD2
TGTGCCAGCAGTTACCAGAGCGGGAGCGATGAGCAGTTCTTC
CASSYQSGSDEQFF
>TRBJ2-7|14|TRBV20-1|.|TRBD1
TGCAGTGCTGCTAGCGGGACAGGGGGCTGCGAGCAGTACTTC
CSAASGTGGCEQYF
>TRBJ2-3|17|TRBV5-1|.|TRBD2
TGCGCCAGCAGCTTGGAGGCTAGCGGGAGGGTTGGAGATACGCAGTATTTT
CASSLEASGRVGDTQYF
>TRBJ2-1|16|TRBV3-1|.|TRBD2
TGTGCCAACATGGTCGGGGCGGGAGAACTTAATAATGAGCAGTTCTTC
CANMVGAGELNNEQFF
>TRBJ2-3|16|TRBV9|.|.
TGTGCCAGCAGCGCCTCCGGGCGGGGATCTGCAGATACGCAGTATTTT
CASSASGRGSADTQYF
>TRBJ1-2|18|TRBV28|.|TRBD1
TGTGCCAGCAGTTGGTCAGGGGGAGGGGAGGAGGATAACTATGGCTACACCTTC
CASSWSGGGEEDNYGYTF
>TRBJ2-5|16|TRBV20-1|.|TRBD2
TGCAGTGCTAGAGAAGGGACTAGCGTTCTGGGGGAGACCCAGTACTTC
CSAREGTSVLGETQYF
>TRBJ2-1|12|TRBV27|.|.
TGTGCCAGCAGTAACCCAGGCAATGAGCAGTTCTTC
CASSNPGNEQFF
>TRBJ2-3|11|TRBV20-1|.|.
TGCAGTGCTAGAGCGGCCGATACGCAGTATTTT
CSARAADTQYF
>TRBJ2-3|15|TRBV5-1|.|.
TGCGCCAGCAATCCGCTGACAGAAAGAACAGATACGCAGTATTTT
CASNPLTERTDTQYF
>TRBJ1-6|14|TRBV27|few|TRBD1
TGTGCCAGCAATACCGGGACAGGGATAACACCCCTCCACTTT
CASNTGTGITPLHF
>TRBJ2-3|16|TRBV7-2|.|.
TGTGCCAGCAGCTTAGTGTCGTTCAACAGGGCAGATACGCAGTATTTT
CASSLVSFNRADTQYF
>TRBJ1-5|12|TRBV25-1|few|.
TGTGCCAGCACTTCAGGCAATCAGCCCCAGCATTTT
CASTSGNQPQHF
>TRBJ2-7|13|TRBV7-3|.|.
TGTGCCAGCAGCTCCTACACTAGCTACGAGCAGTACTTC
CASSSYTSYEQYF
>TRBJ2-1|12|TRBV7-8|.|.
TGTGCCAGCAGCTTAGCGGAGACAAGCAAGTTCTTC
CASSLAETSKFF
>TRBJ2-5|13|TRBV20-1|.|.
TGCAGTGCGAGGAAACAGGGAACGGAGACCCAGTACTTC
CSARKQGTETQYF
>TRBJ1-6|15|TRBV20-1|many|TRBD1
TGCAGTGCTAGGGGGGACAGCTTTCTTGGTTCACCCCTCCACTTT
CSARGDSFLGSPLHF
>TRBJ2-7|15|TRBV6-1|.|.
TGTGCCAGCAGTGATGTCCGGGACCGCGAGTACGAGCAGTACTTC
CASSDVRDREYEQYF
>TRBJ2-1|16|TRBV5-1|.|TRBD2
TGCGCCAGCAGCTTGCAGACTAGCGGGAGAGGAGATGAGCAGTTCTTC
CASSLQTSGRGDEQFF
>TRBJ2-1|16|TRBV7-3|.|TRBD1
TGTGCCAGCAGCTTAAGGTCGGGACAGGAGAACAATGAGCAGTTCTTC
CASSLRSGQENNEQFF
>TRBJ1-2|13|TRBV20-1|once|.
TGCAGTGCTAGAGAAGGGGGGCGATATGGCTACACCTTC
CSAREGGRYGYTF
>TRBJ2-5|14|TRBV29-1|.|.
TGCAGCGTTGTGTCAGGGGCGCATGAGGAGGCCCAGTACTTC
CSVVSGAHEEAQYF
>TRBJ2-6|21|TRBV15|few|TRBD1
TGTGCCACCAGCAGAGATTTGAATTCCCAGGGGGCCTTCTCTGGGGCCAACGTCCTGACTTTC
CATSRDLNSQGAFSGANVLTF
>TRBJ2-7|12|TRBV29-1|.|TRBD1
TGCAGCATTTACAGGGGCGCCTACGAGCAGTACTTC
CSIYRGAYEQYF
>TRBJ2-1|15|TRBV20-1|.|TRBD1
TGCAGTGCTAGAGATTATGGGACAGGGGGAAGTGAGCAGTTCTTC
CSARDYGTGGSEQFF
>TRBJ1-4|15|TRBV24-1|once|.
TGTGCCACCAGTGCGTCGCTGGGGCTTGAAGAAAAACTGTTTTTT
CATSASLGLEEKLFF
>TRBJ2-7|14|TRBV10-3|.|TRBD2
TGTGCCATCAGGGCGACTAGCGTCTCCTACGAGCAGTACTTC
CAIRATSVSYEQYF
>TRBJ1-6|15|TRBV5-1|.|.
TGCGCCAGCAGGGCCGGGACGGATACTAATTCACCCCTCCACTTT
CASRAGTDTNSPLHF
>TRBJ2-3|15|TRBV5-1|.|.
TGCGCCAGCAGCTTGGGACAGATTAGCACAGATACGCAGTATTTT
CASSLGQISTDTQYF
>TRBJ2-7|15|TRBV5-1|.|.
TGCGCCAGCAGCTTGGCGACAGACTTCTCCTACGAGCAGTACTTC
CASSLATDFSYEQYF
>TRBJ2-7|14|TRBV6-2/TRBV6-3|few|.
TGTGCCAGCAGTTACGCGGGAATCTCCTACGAGCAGTACTTC
CASSYAGISYEQYF
>TRBJ2-2|15|TRBV30|.|TRBD2
TGTGCCTGGAGTCGGCTAGCGGGGAACACCGGGGAGCTGTTTTTT
CAWSRLAGNTGELFF
>TRBJ2-5|14|TRBV7-2|.|.
TGTGCCAGCCGTCTTGAGGCGAATCAAGAGACCCAGTACTTC
CASRLEANQETQYF
>TRBJ1-4|13|TRBV20-1|.|.
TGCAGTGCTCCGAAGGTCGGGGCGGAAAAACTGTTTTTT
CSAPKVGAEKLFF
>TRBJ1-2|13|TRBV12-3/TRBV12-4|few|.
TGTGCCAGCAGTTTAACCCATAACTATGGCTACACCTTC
CASSLTHNYGYTF
>TRBJ2-3|14|TRBV7-2|.|.
TGTGCCAGCAGCTGGGGCGGGATTACAGATACGCAGTATTTT
CASSWGGITDTQYF
>TRBJ2-5|15|TRBV11-2|once|.
TGTGCCAGCAGCTGGGCGGGGACTGAGGGAGAGACCCAGTACTTC
CASSWAGTEGETQYF
>TRBJ2-3|13|TRBV5-1|.|.
TGCGCCAGCTGGGACTCGTACACAGATACGCAGTATTTT
CASWDSYTDTQYF
>TRBJ2-3|15|TRBV12-3/TRBV12-4|.|.
TGTGCCAGCAGGCGGAGGGCCCTCGTCACAGATACGCAGTATTTT
CASRRRALVTDTQYF
>TRBJ2-6|16|TRBV7-2|.|TRBD1
TGTGCCAGCAGCTCGGCACAGGGGCCTGGGGCCAACGTCCTGACTTTC
CASSSAQGPGANVLTF